This paragraph covers one TCR beta chain sequence. This sample stems from a study of blood T cell repertoires in COVID-19. Study in general: PBMCs, B-cell-depleted T cells, or T cells provided the cDNA or gDNA that made up the material.

In the original workflow: Estimation of nucleated cell counts relied on the amplification of reference gene primers. Using immunoSEQ multiplex PCR, the repertoire was profiled, and TCRdb retains in-frame clones only, with some absent. That table furnishes V, J and clone size, whereas the DNA furnished D and trimming. The data hold 210,000 or so clones, with 65% to 85% observed a single time. The CDR3 spans 12 residues. From germline, CDR1 is LGHDT and CDR2 YNNKEL (reference sequence). The V and J ends lost 6 bases and 5 bases respectively, with 10 bases between them. The receptor's source is a man aged 50 or older with active or convalescent COVID-19. The J gene is TRBJ2-5, the V gene TRBV3-1 (or the pseudogene TRBV3-2); TRBD2 might be the D (6 bases). Sequenced: peripheral blood. The CDR3 region is CASRGGVETQYF. In DNA form, the CDR3 reads TGTGCCAGCAGGGGGGGAGTCGAGACCCAGTACTTC.